These 29 T cell receptor beta chains originate from one sample sequenced in a study of T cell responses to AZD1222 COVID-19 vaccine. Method: immunoSEQ multiplex PCR; TCRdb's copy keeps in-frame clones and lacks some. Found here are 130,000 to 150,000 clones, 91% of them singletons; the top ten hold 4.5% to 6.5%. This specimen was peripheral blood, taken on day 0 of AZD1222 vaccination. The receptors come from an adult in good health.

This rearrangement joins TRBV6-5 to TRBJ1-1; D is uncertain. Germline V gene data show CDR1 as MNHEY and CDR2 as SVGAGI. The CDR3 has 16 residues. Trimming shortened V by 2 bases and J by 1 base, and 14 bases separated the two germline ends. The CDR3 loop is CASSYDSGRRNTEAFF. DNA of the CDR3: TGTGCCAGCAGTTACGACTCCGGACGGAGGAACACTGAAGCTTTCTTT.

V gene TRBV11-2 combines with J gene TRBJ2-3; 8 bases are a match to TRBD2. Trimming removed 1 base from V and 7 bases from J; junction bases left unmatched: 10. This CDR3 is 16 amino acids long. Per germline, CDR1 SGHAT and CDR2 FQNNGV. CDR3 loop: CASSLGPAGERNTQYF. CDR3 in DNA: TGTGCCAGCAGCTTAGGTCCAGCGGGAGAAAGGAATACGCAGTATTTT.

The V call is TRBV7-3, the J call TRBJ2-7, with a tentative D call TRBD1 (6 bases). CDR3 length equals 14 residues. The germline CDR1 and CDR2 sequences are SGHTA and FQGTGA. V was cut by 1 base and J by 5 bases, with 12 bases left in between. CDR3 sequence reads: CASSLNGGRNEQYF. Here the CDR3 DNA reads TGTGCCAGCAGCTTAAATGGGGGCCGGAACGAGCAGTACTTC.

This clone is medium-sized in the sample. This sequence joins TRBV6-5 and TRBJ1-1; 7 bases match TRBD1. Trimming took 6 bases from V and 5 from J; bases not matched to a gene: 9. The CDR3 runs 14 residues. Germline V lookup: CDR1 MNHEY, CDR2 SVGAGI. The CDR3 here is CASRTTGLRTEAFF. The CDR3 nucleotides are TGTGCCAGCAGAACGACAGGGTTGAGGACTGAAGCTTTCTTT.

The V and J genes are TRBV12-5 and TRBJ2-5; TRBD2 matches 11 bases. The junction had 7 bases not matched to a gene; V was cut back by 8 bases and J by 5 bases. Germline lookup yields CDR1 LGHNT and CDR2 FRNRAP. The CDR3 length is 14 residues. The CDR3 DNA follows: TGTGCTAGTAGTAGCGGGAGGGCCTTGGAGACCCAGTACTTC. Its translation is CASSSGRALETQYF. Full variable domain (remainder filled in from reference TRBV12-5 and TRBJ2-5): DARVTQTPRHKVTEMGQEVTMRCQPILGHNTVFWYRQTMMQGLELLAYFRNRAPLDDSGMPKDRFSAEMPDATLATLKIQPSEPRDSAVYFCASSSGRALETQYFGPGTRLLVL.

This chain joins TRBV5-6 and TRBJ2-4; TRBD2 aligns across 9 bases. Germline V gives CDR1 SGHDT, CDR2 YYEEEE. J lost 7 bases, V lost 4 bases, and 3 bases had no gene match. The CDR3 loop spans 13 amino acids. The CDR3 reads CASSVSGSNIQYF. DNA for the CDR3: TGTGCCAGCAGCGTTAGCGGGAGTAACATTCAGTACTTC.

The chain has TRBV10-1 and TRBJ1-1; the D gene is possibly TRBD1 (5 bases). Trimming pared 8 bases from V and 3 bases from J, leaving 10 bases between. The CDR3 length is 12 residues. CDR1 is WNHNN and CDR2 is SYGVQD in the germline V gene (reference sequence). CDR3 DNA: TGCGCCAGCCCCAGGGTAGACACTGAAGCTTTCTTT. Translating it yields CASPRVDTEAFF.

The rearrangement joins TRBV28 to TRBJ1-5; the D is unclear. Trimming took off 6 bases at V and 4 bases at J, with 19 bases between the two ends. The CDR3 has 16 amino acids. The germline V gene has CDR1 MDHEN and CDR2 SYDVKM. This CDR3 is CASSPSSTETNQPQHF. In DNA, the CDR3 is TGTGCCAGCAGCCCTTCGTCGACCGAGACGAATCAGCCCCAGCATTTT.

The chain employs TRBV28 and TRBJ1-2; TRBD1 matches 7 bases. V lost 5 bases, J lost 5 bases, and 11 bases stayed unmatched. The CDR3 contains 15 residues. Germline V gives CDR1 MDHEN, CDR2 SYDVKM. The CDR3: CASSPETGSLYGYTF. CDR3 in DNA: TGTGCCAGCAGTCCGGAGACAGGGTCGCTTTATGGCTACACCTTC.

V and J are TRBV18 and TRBJ1-6, with 7 bases matching TRBD1. Germline-derived CDR1 and CDR2 are KGHSH and LQKENI. The junction had 9 bases not matched to a gene; V was cut back by 5 bases and J by 8 bases. This CDR3 contains 15 residues. In DNA form, the CDR3 reads TGTGCCAGCTCAGCGACGACAGGGCTTGATTCACCCCTCCACTTT. Its translation: CASSATTGLDSPLHF.

The chain employs TRBV5-8 and TRBJ2-3, with D perhaps TRBD1 or TRBD2 (5 bases each). The CDR3 has 16 amino acids. Trimming removed 1 base from V and 0 bases from J, with 12 bases in between. Germline V gives CDR1 SGHTS, CDR2 YDEGEE. The CDR3 bases are TGTGCCAGCAGCTTGTACGGGGCTAGAAGCACAGATACGCAGTATTTT. It specifies CASSLYGARSTDTQYF.

This clone showed up just once. The V and J genes are TRBV7-8 and TRBJ2-2; D remains ambiguous. Germline V gives CDR1 SGHVS, CDR2 FQNEAQ. This CDR3 has 14 residues. Trimming cost V 6 bases and J 2 bases, with 10 bases left between them. This CDR3 is CASSPRHNTGELFF. DNA for the CDR3: TGTGCCAGCAGTCCGCGACACAACACCGGGGAGCTGTTTTTT.

The V call is TRBV5-4, the J call TRBJ1-2; 8 nucleotides agree with TRBD1. The J segment lost 1 base and the V segment lost 4 bases, leaving 9 bases of the junction unmatched. The CDR3 totals 16 residues. From germline, CDR1 is SGHNT and CDR2 YYREEE (reference sequence). CDR3 in DNA: TGTGCCAGCAGCCCGGGGACAGGTCCTTTTAACTATGGCTACACCTTC. Amino acid sequence: CASSPGTGPFNYGYTF.

The chain has TRBV18 and TRBJ2-5; D might be TRBD1 (5 bases). Germline V gives CDR1 KGHSH, CDR2 LQKENI. The CDR3 contains 13 residues. V gave up 0 bases and J gave up 4 bases, with 6 bases separating them. The CDR3 sequence is CASSPPTVETQYF. The DNA of the CDR3 is TGTGCCAGCTCACCACCGACAGTAGAGACCCAGTACTTC.

This clone appeared once. The CDR3 protein is CASSRFPAGGLSGTSGMYNEQFF. The DNA of the CDR3 is TGTGCCAGCAGTCGTTTCCCAGCAGGCGGCCTTTCAGGGACTAGCGGGATGTACAATGAGCAGTTCTTC. V gene TRBV11-2 combines with J gene TRBJ2-1; 13 positions match TRBD2. Trimming at V came to 6 bases and at J to 4 bases, leaving 27 bases not matched to a gene. The CDR3 loop spans 23 amino acids. CDR1 SGHAT and CDR2 FQNNGV come from the germline V gene.

The V and J genes are TRBV24-1 and TRBJ2-3; D might be TRBD1 or TRBD2, each matching 6 bases. The CDR3 covers 15 residues. Looked up from germline, CDR1 is KGHDR and CDR2 is SFDVKD. V was clipped by 6 bases and J by 4 bases, with 16 bases between them. The chain's CDR3 is CATSRNREVPDTQYF. The CDR3 coding sequence is TGTGCCACCAGTCGGAACAGGGAGGTCCCAGATACGCAGTATTTT.

The rearrangement joins TRBV6-2 or TRBV6-3 to TRBJ2-7; D is uncertain. V shed 4 bases and J shed 3 bases, with 13 bases lying between them. Germline CDR1 is MNHEY and CDR2 is SVGEGT. This CDR3 is 14 amino acids long. The CDR3 protein is CASSSLSINYEQYF. DNA of the CDR3: TGTGCCAGCAGTTCACTATCCATCAACTACGAGCAGTACTTC.

The chain is built from TRBV5-1 and TRBJ2-1, with D possibly TRBD2 on 6 matching bases. From germline, CDR1 is SGHRS and CDR2 YFSETQ. The CDR3 runs to 15 residues. Trimming removed 0 bases at V and 7 bases at J, with 14 bases between. The CDR3 loop reads CASSLDLASFNEQFF. The CDR3 DNA sequence: TGCGCCAGCAGCTTGGATCTAGCGAGTTTTAATGAGCAGTTCTTC. Full variable domain (outside the CDR3, taken from reference TRBV5-1 and TRBJ2-1): KAGVTQTPRYLIKTRGQQVTLSCSPISGHRSVSWYQQTPGQGLQFLFEYFSETQRNKGNFPGRFSGRQFSNSRSEMNVSTLELGDSALYLCASSLDLASFNEQFFGPGTRLTVL.

This clone showed up just a few times. This sequence joins TRBV7-8 and TRBJ2-3; D perhaps matches TRBD2 (6 bases). CDR3 length: 15 amino acids. Trimming stripped 5 bases from V and 4 bases from J, with 16 bases between. Germline V CDR1 and CDR2: SGHVS, FQNEAQ. In nucleotides, the CDR3 is TGTGCCAGCAGCCTAGGGCAGACTAGGGCAGATACGCAGTATTTT. Encoded protein: CASSLGQTRADTQYF.

The rearrangement uses TRBV6-5 and TRBJ1-1; D gene uncertain. The length of the CDR3 is 15 residues. V lost 0 bases, J lost 2 bases, and 10 bases lay in between. Germline V CDR1 and CDR2: MNHEY, SVGAGI. The CDR3 reads CASSYSTGINTEAFF. The CDR3 DNA is TGTGCCAGCAGTTACTCGACGGGAATTAACACTGAAGCTTTCTTT.

The chain has TRBV19 and TRBJ2-7, with 9 nucleotides matching TRBD1. CDR1 LNHDA and CDR2 SQIVND come from the germline V gene (reference sequence). The V gene end was trimmed by 5 bases and the J gene end by 7 bases; junction bases not matched to a gene: 9. The CDR3 has 14 residues. The CDR3 nucleotides read TGTGCCAGTAGTCTTGGGACAGGGACGGTAGAGCAGTACTTC. Translating it yields CASSLGTGTVEQYF.

The chain combines TRBV4-3 with TRBJ2-1; the D gene is possibly TRBD2 (7 bases). Germline V gene lookup returns CDR1 LGHNA and CDR2 YSLEER. V was shortened by 4 bases and J by 2 bases, with 15 bases between the two germline ends. The CDR3 loop spans 16 amino acids. The CDR3 reads CASSPGGGRAYNEQFF. The CDR3 DNA follows: TGCGCCAGCAGCCCCGGGGGCGGGAGAGCCTACAATGAGCAGTTCTTC.

The chain recombines TRBV4-1 with TRBJ2-7; no clear D. Germline V CDR1 and CDR2: MGHRA, YSYEKL. V lost 2 bases and J lost 7, with 12 bases in between. The length of the CDR3 is 13 residues. CDR3 sequence reads: CASSQLGLGEQYF. The CDR3 nucleotides are TGCGCCAGCAGCCAACTGGGTCTGGGAGAGCAGTACTTC.

This chain connects TRBV5-4 to TRBJ2-1; 8 bases align to TRBD1. CDR1 and CDR2 from the germline V gene are SGHNT and YYREEE (reference sequence). There are 17 residues in the CDR3. The V gene end was trimmed by 4 bases and the J gene end by 5 bases; junction bases not matched to a gene: 14. In DNA, the CDR3 is TGTGCCAGCAGCCCGGCCAGACAGGGGATGGGAAACAATGAGCAGTTCTTC. Its protein product is CASSPARQGMGNNEQFF.

This chain connects TRBV5-1 to TRBJ2-5; 8 positions agree with TRBD1. Trimming took 1 base from V and 5 from J; bases not matched to a gene: 4. Per germline, CDR1 SGHRS and CDR2 YFSETQ. The CDR3 has 14 amino acids. The CDR3 nucleotides read TGCGCCAGCAGCTTGACCGCAGGGGGCGAGACCCAGTACTTC. Amino acid sequence: CASSLTAGGETQYF.

This clone was detected only once. The genes are TRBV10-3 and TRBJ2-2; weak D call: TRBD1 (6 bases). The V end lost 3 bases, the J end lost 8 bases, and 16 bases lay between the germline ends. The CDR3 sequence is 15 residues long. CDR1 is ENHRY, CDR2 SYGVKD, per germline. The CDR3 protein is CAISDLGASIGELFF. The DNA of the CDR3 is TGTGCCATCAGTGATCTGGGGGCTTCTATAGGGGAGCTGTTTTTT.

This chain links TRBV5-4 with TRBJ2-1, with TRBD2 matching over 9 bases. With V trimmed by 7 bases and J by 9 bases, 11 bases remained unmatched. The germline V gene has CDR1 SGHNT and CDR2 YYREEE (reference sequence). The CDR3 runs to 14 residues. CDR3 region: CASYDAGGYREQFF. DNA for the CDR3: TGTGCCAGCTATGACGCGGGAGGGTATCGTGAGCAGTTCTTC.

The chain joins TRBV20-1 to TRBJ2-1; 9 positions agree with TRBD2. Trimming cost V 3 bases and J 8 bases; bases outside gene matches: 5. CDR3 length: 13 residues. Germline values: CDR1 DFQATT, CDR2 SNEGSKA (reference sequence). The CDR3 spells CSASTGTSHEQFF. The CDR3, as DNA: TGCAGTGCTAGTACCGGGACTAGCCATGAGCAGTTCTTC.

The genes are TRBV7-3 and TRBJ1-2; 7 bases are shared with TRBD1. Germline-derived CDR1 and CDR2 are SGHTA and FQGTGA. V lost 0 bases and J lost 5; bases outside the gene matches: 6. CDR3 length: 15 residues. CDR3 coding DNA: TGTGCCAGCAGCTTAACGGGCGACAGGGAGTATGGCTACACCTTC. Translated, it gives CASSLTGDREYGYTF.